Listed below are T cell receptor beta chains from one sample, sequenced in a study of T cell repertoires in cytomegalovirus infection. TCRdb passed the reads through MiXCR, listing each CDR3 protein once. The profile shows about 530,000 distinct CDR3 sequences, more than 20% of them singletons. The specimen was PBMCs. The receptors stem from a human donor in good health (CMV status not recorded). Some clones in this sample may be carry-over from other donors' samples. Both conserved end residues are part of each CDR3. D genes are given only for firm matches. The size entry is marked missing in some rows and otherwise reads once, few, many or a size class.

TRBJ2-5 TRBV14 NA few CASSPHYSSEQETQYF TGTGCCAGCAGCCCTCACTACTCTAGCGAACAAGAGACCCAGTACTTC
TRBJ1-1 TRBV18 TRBD1 NA CASSPRDRGNGEAFF TGTGCCAGCTCACCGAGGGACAGGGGGAATGGTGAAGCTTTCTTT
TRBJ1-5 TRBV2 NA NA CASSLGGFNQPQHF TGTGCCAGCAGTTTAGGGGGTTTTAATCAGCCCCAGCATTTT
TRBJ2-3 TRBV20-1 NA few CSARSQYVDTQYF TGCAGTGCTAGATCGCAGTACGTGGATACGCAGTATTTT
TRBJ1-2 TRBV7-2 TRBD1 few CASSQIGTGVGYTF TGTGCCAGCAGCCAGATAGGGACAGGGGTTGGCTACACCTTC
TRBJ2-2 TRBV11-3 NA NA CASSLRGLNTGELFF TGTGCCAGCAGCTTACGGGGATTGAACACCGGGGAGCTGTTTTTT
TRBJ1-2 TRBV19 TRBD1 few CASSRDRDADGYTF TGTGCCAGTAGTCGGGACAGGGACGCAGATGGCTACACCTTC
TRBJ2-7 TRBV7-2 TRBD1 many CASSLFRTGVYEQYF TGTGCCAGCAGCTTATTCAGGACAGGGGTCTACGAGCAGTACTTC
TRBJ1-2 TRBV10-3 NA NA CAISGQTYGYTF TGTGCCATCAGTGGACAGACTTACGGCTACACCTTC
TRBJ1-2 TRBV7-9 TRBD1 many CASSAPGQGRRYTF TGTGCCAGCAGCGCGCCGGGACAGGGTAGGCGATACACCTTC
TRBJ2-5 TRBV7-8 TRBD2 many CASSPYQLASREETQYF TGTGCCAGCAGCCCCTACCAACTAGCGTCGAGGGAGGAGACCCAGTACTTC
TRBJ2-4 TRBV28 NA NA CASTKTGTLAKNIQYF TGTGCCAGCACCAAGACAGGCACATTGGCCAAAAACATTCAGTACTTC
TRBJ1-4 TRBV19 NA NA CASREHSSTNEKLFF TGTGCCAGTAGAGAACACTCCTCAACTAATGAAAAACTGTTTTTT
TRBJ2-1 TRBV7-9 TRBD2 NA CASSLEAGGSEQFF TGTGCCAGCAGCTTAGAAGCGGGAGGATCTGAGCAGTTCTTC
TRBJ2-7 TRBV18 TRBD2 NA CASSPQLAGTYEQYF TGTGCCAGCTCACCTCAACTAGCGGGAACCTACGAGCAGTACTTC
TRBJ2-5 TRBV28 NA NA CASSPRQSFQETQYF TGTGCCAGCAGCCCTCGGCAGAGCTTTCAAGAGACCCAGTACTTC
TRBJ2-1 TRBV7-3 NA NA CASSPRGGFNEQFF TGTGCCAGCAGCCCCAGAGGGGGGTTCAATGAGCAGTTCTTC
TRBJ1-5 TRBV7-9 NA NA CASSLAGPQEPQHF TGTGCCAGCAGCTTAGCGGGCCCCCAGGAGCCCCAGCATTTT
TRBJ2-5 TRBV5-4 TRBD2 once CASSFSSGGETQYF TGTGCCAGCAGCTTCTCTAGCGGAGGGGAGACCCAGTACTTC
TRBJ1-4 TRBV7-2 NA NA CASSLRSPGEKLFF TGTGCCAGCAGCTTACGGAGCCCCGGTGAAAAACTGTTTTTT
TRBJ1-4 TRBV7-9 NA few CASSIIGEKLFF TGTGCCAGCAGCATAATCGGCGAAAAACTGTTTTTT
TRBJ2-1 TRBV7-6 TRBD2 many CASSSGLAGTFSYNEQFF TGTGCCAGCAGTTCGGGACTAGCGGGAACGTTCTCCTACAATGAGCAGTTCTTC
TRBJ2-2 TRBV5-4 NA NA CASSGGQDTGELFF TGTGCCAGCAGTGGAGGCCAGGACACCGGGGAGCTGTTTTTT
TRBJ2-5 TRBV7-9 NA NA CASSPPGTSRAETQYF TGTGCCAGCAGCCCTCCCGGGACCTCACGAGCGGAGACCCAGTACTTC
TRBJ1-3 TRBV27 NA few CASSFLGPGNTIYF TGTGCCAGCAGTTTCCTTGGGCCTGGAAACACCATATATTTT
TRBJ2-5 TRBV12-3/TRBV12-4 TRBD2 NA CASSQGTSGRESRETQYF TGTGCCAGCAGTCAAGGGACTAGCGGGAGGGAGAGTCGAGAGACCCAGTACTTC
TRBJ1-2 TRBV20-1 NA NA CSARSYRERGYTF TGCAGTGCTAGAAGTTACAGGGAGCGGGGCTACACCTTC
TRBJ2-7 TRBV7-2 TRBD1 many CASSLAGQGYEQYF TGTGCCAGCAGCTTAGCTGGACAGGGCTACGAGCAGTACTTC
TRBJ1-4 TRBV12-5 NA NA CASGLSANEKLFF TGTGCTAGTGGTTTGAGCGCGAATGAAAAACTGTTTTTT
TRBJ1-1 TRBV5-6 NA NA CASKETGRNTEAFF TGTGCCAGCAAGGAGACAGGAAGGAACACTGAAGCTTTCTTT
TRBJ2-5 TRBV15 NA NA CATSGQNQETQYF TGTGCCACCAGCGGACAGAACCAAGAGACCCAGTACTTC
TRBJ2-7 TRBV24-1 NA few CATSDWSTSYEQYF TGTGCCACCAGTGATTGGAGCACCTCCTACGAGCAGTACTTC
TRBJ1-1 TRBV6-2/TRBV6-3 NA many CASSYSTNGNTEAFF TGTGCCAGCAGTTACTCGACAAACGGTAATACTGAAGCTTTCTTT
TRBJ2-3 TRBV7-3 TRBD2 few CASSPDLSSGRARNTQYF TGTGCCAGCAGCCCGGACCTCAGTAGCGGGAGGGCCAGAAATACGCAGTATTTT
TRBJ1-1 TRBV28 NA few CASSLGGHSNTEAFF TGTGCCAGCAGTTTAGGGGGACATTCGAACACTGAAGCTTTCTTT
TRBJ1-3 TRBV12-5 TRBD1 few CASGFHRDREYSGNTIYF TGTGCTAGTGGTTTTCATAGAGACAGGGAATACTCTGGAAACACCATATATTTT
TRBJ2-2 TRBV4-3 NA few CASSQVGLANTGELFF TGCGCCAGCAGCCAAGTAGGTCTAGCGAACACCGGGGAGCTGTTTTTT
TRBJ1-3 TRBV11-2 NA NA CASRSRTPMGNTIYF TGTGCCAGCAGGTCTAGGACGCCGATGGGAAACACCATATATTTT
TRBJ1-5 TRBV12-3/TRBV12-4 NA many CASREGNSNQPQHF TGTGCCAGCAGGGAGGGAAATAGCAATCAGCCCCAGCATTTT
TRBJ1-3 TRBV24-1 NA few CATSDSRAGNTIYF TGTGCCACCAGTGATTCCAGGGCTGGAAACACCATATATTTT
TRBJ2-7 TRBV6-2/TRBV6-3 NA few CASSSSGYEQYF TGTGCCAGCAGCTCCAGCGGCTACGAGCAGTACTTC
TRBJ2-2 TRBV19 NA NA CASSIPPGELFF TGTGCCAGTAGTATACCCCCCGGGGAGCTGTTTTTT
TRBJ2-5 TRBV7-8 TRBD1 many CASSTRPGQGAWETQYF TGTGCCAGCAGTACACGACCGGGACAGGGGGCTTGGGAGACCCAGTACTTC
TRBJ2-1 TRBV7-4 TRBD1 NA CASSLEMGQGGYNEQCF TGTGCCAGCAGCTTAGAAATGGGACAGGGCGGCTACAATGAGCAGTGCTTC
TRBJ1-2 TRBV27 TRBD1 few CASSFAGGGYTF TGTGCCAGCAGTTTTGCAGGGGGCGGCTACACCTTC
TRBJ2-5 TRBV20-1 TRBD1 NA CSAQRQGLAETQYF TGCAGTGCTCAAAGACAGGGGCTCGCAGAGACCCAGTACTTC
TRBJ1-4 TRBV15 TRBD1 few CATSRRRGTGDEKLFF TGTGCCACCAGCAGGAGGAGGGGGACAGGGGACGAAAAACTGTTTTTT
TRBJ1-5 TRBV30 TRBD1 NA CAWSAQGAGQPQHF TGTGCCTGGAGTGCCCAGGGGGCAGGTCAGCCCCAGCATTTT
TRBJ2-1 TRBV5-1 TRBD2 NA CASNLAGGGLNEQFF TGCGCCAGCAACCTAGCGGGAGGAGGATTAAATGAGCAGTTCTTC
TRBJ2-5 TRBV7-6 NA few CASRGRSEAQYF TGTGCCAGCAGAGGACGTAGTGAGGCCCAGTACTTC
TRBJ2-7 TRBV20-1 TRBD1 NA CSATGQGFYEQYF TGCAGTGCTACCGGACAGGGGTTCTACGAGCAGTACTTC
TRBJ1-2 TRBV20-1 NA few CSARALNYGYTF TGCAGTGCTAGGGCACTGAACTATGGCTACACCTTC
TRBJ1-5 TRBV19 TRBD1 few CASSNRTGVGGGQPQHF TGTGCCAGTAGTAACCGGACAGGGGTTGGAGGCGGGCAGCCCCAGCATTTT
TRBJ2-1 TRBV9 NA few CASSVLSSASYNEQFF TGTGCCAGCAGCGTCCTTTCTAGCGCCTCCTACAATGAGCAGTTCTTC
TRBJ1-4 TRBV6-1 TRBD1 NA CASSPGQGSSTTNEKLFF TGTGCCAGCAGTCCGGGACAGGGATCTTCCACAACTAATGAAAAACTGTTTTTT
TRBJ2-3 TRBV19 TRBD1 NA CASSRTGVADTQYF TGTGCCAGTAGCAGGACAGGGGTAGCAGATACGCAGTATTTT
TRBJ1-1 TRBV6-2/TRBV6-3 NA few CASRGWTEAFF TGTGCCAGCAGGGGGTGGACTGAAGCTTTCTTT
TRBJ2-3 TRBV19 TRBD2 few CASSPLAGGDIDTQYF TGTGCCAGTAGTCCTCTAGCGGGAGGGGACATAGATACGCAGTATTTT